The present entry profiles one TCR beta chain with its context. Its antigen is still unknown. V gave up 2 bases and J gave up 8 bases, with 7 bases separating them. This CDR3 is 12 amino acids long. This specimen comes from a study of vaccination effects on CD4 cells after COVID-19. General study points: Marked contraction was observed in infection-induced and vaccine-induced clones late after vaccination.

Before sequencing, viral peptide pools were used by the ViraFEST assay to expand antigen-specific CD4+ T cells. Isolating CD4+ T cells followed more than 9 days of culture. Nucleocapsid antibodies were negative in the vaccine recipients, who had never had SARS-CoV-2 infection. Half-medium replacement with IL-2 medium occurred on days 3 and 7. Assay used: immunoSEQ multiplex PCR; TCRdb lists only in-frame clones, some missing. This sample has approximately 87,000 clones; around four fifths occur once, and the top ten carry roughly 1.9%. This clonotype was sampled from a human donor who received a COVID-19 vaccine. The sequencing used CD4+ T cells from PBMCs cultured with HCoV-229E spike peptides, collected before COVID-19 vaccination. The rearrangement joins TRBV12-3 or TRBV12-4 to TRBJ2-1; no definite D call. The CDR3 protein is CASSLLVYEQFF. The DNA for the CDR3 is TGTGCCAGCAGTTTACTGGTCTATGAGCAGTTCTTC.